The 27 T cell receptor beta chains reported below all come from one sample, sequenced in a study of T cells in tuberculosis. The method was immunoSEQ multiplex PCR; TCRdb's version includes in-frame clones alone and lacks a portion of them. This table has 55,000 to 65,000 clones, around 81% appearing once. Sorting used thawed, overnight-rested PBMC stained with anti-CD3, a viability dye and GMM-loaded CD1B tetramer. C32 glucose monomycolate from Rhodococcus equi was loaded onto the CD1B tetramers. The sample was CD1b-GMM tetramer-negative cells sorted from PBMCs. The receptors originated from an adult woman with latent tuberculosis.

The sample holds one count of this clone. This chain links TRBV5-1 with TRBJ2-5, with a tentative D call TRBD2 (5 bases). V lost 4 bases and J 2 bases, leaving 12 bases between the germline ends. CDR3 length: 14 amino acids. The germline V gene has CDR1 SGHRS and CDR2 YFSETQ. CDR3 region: CASSPGLEQETQYF. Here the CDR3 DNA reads TGCGCCAGCAGCCCAGGACTGGAACAAGAGACCCAGTACTTC.

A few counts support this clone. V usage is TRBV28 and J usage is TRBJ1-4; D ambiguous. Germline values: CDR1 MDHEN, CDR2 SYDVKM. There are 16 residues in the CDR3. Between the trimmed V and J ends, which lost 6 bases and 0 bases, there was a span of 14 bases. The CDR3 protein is CASSSPAGATNEKLFF. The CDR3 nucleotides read TGTGCCAGCAGCTCTCCGGCCGGGGCAACTAATGAAAAACTGTTTTTT.

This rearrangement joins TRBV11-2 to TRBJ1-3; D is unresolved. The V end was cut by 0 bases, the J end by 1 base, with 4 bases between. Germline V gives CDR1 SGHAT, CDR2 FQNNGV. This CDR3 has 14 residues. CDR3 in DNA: TGTGCCAGCAGCTTAGAGGCATCTGGAAACACCATATATTTT. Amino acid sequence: CASSLEASGNTIYF.

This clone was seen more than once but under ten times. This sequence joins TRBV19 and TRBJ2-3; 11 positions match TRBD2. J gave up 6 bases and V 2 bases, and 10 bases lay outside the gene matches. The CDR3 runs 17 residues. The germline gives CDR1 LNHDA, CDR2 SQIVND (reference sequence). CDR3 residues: CASSIQAGLAETDTQYF. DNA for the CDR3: TGTGCCAGTAGTATACAGGCGGGACTAGCGGAGACGGATACGCAGTATTTT.

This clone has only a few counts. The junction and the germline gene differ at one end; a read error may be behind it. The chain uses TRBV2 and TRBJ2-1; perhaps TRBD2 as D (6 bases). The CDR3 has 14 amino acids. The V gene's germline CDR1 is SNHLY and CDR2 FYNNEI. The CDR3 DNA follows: TGTGCCAGCAGTGTAAGGGACTCCAACAATGAGCAGTTCTTC. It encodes CASSVRDSNNEQFF.

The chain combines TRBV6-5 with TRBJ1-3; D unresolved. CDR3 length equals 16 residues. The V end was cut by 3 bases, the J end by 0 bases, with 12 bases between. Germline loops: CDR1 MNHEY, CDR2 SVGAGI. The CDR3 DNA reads TGTGCCAGCAGTTATGCCCGTCCTAGCTCTGGAAACACCATATATTTT. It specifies CASSYARPSSGNTIYF.

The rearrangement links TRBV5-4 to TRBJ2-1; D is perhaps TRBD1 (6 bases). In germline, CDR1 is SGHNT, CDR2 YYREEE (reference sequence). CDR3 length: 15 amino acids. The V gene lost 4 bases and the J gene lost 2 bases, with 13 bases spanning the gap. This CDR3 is CASSHRDITYNEQFF. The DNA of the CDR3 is TGTGCCAGCAGCCACCGGGACATTACCTACAATGAGCAGTTCTTC.

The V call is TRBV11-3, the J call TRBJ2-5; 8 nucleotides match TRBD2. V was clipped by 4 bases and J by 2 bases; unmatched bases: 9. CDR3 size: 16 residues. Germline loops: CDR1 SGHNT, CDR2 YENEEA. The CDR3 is CASSSLLSGAQETQYF. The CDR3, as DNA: TGTGCCAGCAGCTCCCTCCTTAGCGGGGCGCAAGAGACCCAGTACTTC.

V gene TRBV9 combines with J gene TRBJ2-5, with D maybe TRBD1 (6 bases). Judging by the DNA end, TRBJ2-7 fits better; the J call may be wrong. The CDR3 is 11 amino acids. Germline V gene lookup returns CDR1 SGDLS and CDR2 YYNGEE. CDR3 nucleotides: TGTGCCAGCAGCGAGGGGGACGAGCAGTACTTC. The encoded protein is CASSEGDEQYF.

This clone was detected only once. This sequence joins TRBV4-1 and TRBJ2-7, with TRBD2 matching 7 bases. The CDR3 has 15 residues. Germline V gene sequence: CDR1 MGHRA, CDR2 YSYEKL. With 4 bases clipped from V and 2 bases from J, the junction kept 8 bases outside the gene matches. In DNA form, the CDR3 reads TGCGCCAGCAGCCGGAGCTCCCGGGAGGCCTACGAGCAGTACTTC. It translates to CASSRSSREAYEQYF.

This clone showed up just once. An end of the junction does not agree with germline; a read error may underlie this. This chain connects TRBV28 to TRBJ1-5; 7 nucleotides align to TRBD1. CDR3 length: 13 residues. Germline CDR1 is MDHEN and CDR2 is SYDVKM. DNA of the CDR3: TGTGCCGGCAGCCCGGACAGGCCCAGACCCCAGCATTTT. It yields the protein CAGSPDRPRPQHF.

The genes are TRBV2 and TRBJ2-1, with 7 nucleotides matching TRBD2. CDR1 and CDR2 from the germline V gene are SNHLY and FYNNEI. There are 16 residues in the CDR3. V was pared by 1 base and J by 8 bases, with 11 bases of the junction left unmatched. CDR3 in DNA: TGTGCCAGCAGTGAAGGAGGCCTAGCGGCCTTATATGAGCAGTTCTTC. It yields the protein CASSEGGLAALYEQFF.

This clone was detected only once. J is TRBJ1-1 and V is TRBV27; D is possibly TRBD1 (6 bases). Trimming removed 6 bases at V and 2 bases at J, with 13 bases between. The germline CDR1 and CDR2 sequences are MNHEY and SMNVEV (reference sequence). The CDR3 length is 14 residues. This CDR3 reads CASSWGGQNTEAFF. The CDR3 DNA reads TGTGCCAGCAGCTGGGGGGGACAAAACACTGAAGCTTTCTTT.

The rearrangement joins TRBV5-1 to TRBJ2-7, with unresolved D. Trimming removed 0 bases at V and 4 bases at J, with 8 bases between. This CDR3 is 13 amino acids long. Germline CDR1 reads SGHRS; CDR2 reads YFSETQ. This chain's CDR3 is CASSLGVDYEQYF. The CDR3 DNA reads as TGCGCCAGCAGCTTGGGTGTAGATTACGAGCAGTACTTC.

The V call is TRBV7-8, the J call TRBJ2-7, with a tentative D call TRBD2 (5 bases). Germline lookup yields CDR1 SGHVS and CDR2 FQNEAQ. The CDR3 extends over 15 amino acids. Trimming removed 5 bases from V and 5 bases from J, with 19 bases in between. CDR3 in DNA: TGTGCCAGCAGCCCATGGGCCGGAGGCCCAGACGAGCAGTACTTC. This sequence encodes CASSPWAGGPDEQYF.

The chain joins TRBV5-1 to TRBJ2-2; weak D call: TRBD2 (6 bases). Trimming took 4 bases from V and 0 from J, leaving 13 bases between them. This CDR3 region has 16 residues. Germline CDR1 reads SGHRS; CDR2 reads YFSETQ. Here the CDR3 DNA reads TGCGCCAGCAGCGGCGGGACTTCCCCGAACACCGGGGAGCTGTTTTTT. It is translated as CASSGGTSPNTGELFF.

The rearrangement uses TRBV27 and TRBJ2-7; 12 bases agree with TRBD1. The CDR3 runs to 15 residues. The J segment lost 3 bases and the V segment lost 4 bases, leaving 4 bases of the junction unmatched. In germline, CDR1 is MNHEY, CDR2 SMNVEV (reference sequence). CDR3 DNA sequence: TGTGCCAGCAGTTACGGGACAGGGGGCGTCTACGAGCAGTACTTC. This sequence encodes CASSYGTGGVYEQYF.

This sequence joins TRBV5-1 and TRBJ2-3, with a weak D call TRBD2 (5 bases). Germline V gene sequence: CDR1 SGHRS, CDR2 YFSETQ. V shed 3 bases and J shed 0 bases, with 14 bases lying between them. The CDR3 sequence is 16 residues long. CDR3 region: CASSSETGISTDTQYF. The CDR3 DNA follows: TGCGCCAGCAGCTCGGAGACGGGGATTAGCACAGATACGCAGTATTTT.

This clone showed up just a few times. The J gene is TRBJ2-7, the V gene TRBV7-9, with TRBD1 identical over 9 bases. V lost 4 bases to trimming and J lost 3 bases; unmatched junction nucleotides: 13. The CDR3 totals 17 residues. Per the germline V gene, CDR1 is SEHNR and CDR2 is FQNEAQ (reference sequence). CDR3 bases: TGTGCCAGCAGCTATACACCCTGGACAGGGGTTTTCTACGAGCAGTACTTC. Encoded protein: CASSYTPWTGVFYEQYF.

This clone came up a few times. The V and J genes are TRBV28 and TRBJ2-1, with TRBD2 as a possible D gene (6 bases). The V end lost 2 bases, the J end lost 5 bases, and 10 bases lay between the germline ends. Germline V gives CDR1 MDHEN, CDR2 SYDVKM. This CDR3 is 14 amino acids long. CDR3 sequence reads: CASSLTSRNNEQFF. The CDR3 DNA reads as TGTGCCAGCAGTTTAACTAGCCGGAACAATGAGCAGTTCTTC.

The CDR3 DNA is TGTGCCAGTAGTATAGGAGGGTCCGGCGACTATGGCTACACCTTC. Protein: CASSIGGSGDYGYTF. The chain combines TRBV19 with TRBJ1-2; no firm D call. With 1 base removed from V and 3 bases from J, the gap between germline ends came to 12 bases. The germline gives CDR1 LNHDA, CDR2 SQIVND (reference sequence). The CDR3 totals 15 residues.

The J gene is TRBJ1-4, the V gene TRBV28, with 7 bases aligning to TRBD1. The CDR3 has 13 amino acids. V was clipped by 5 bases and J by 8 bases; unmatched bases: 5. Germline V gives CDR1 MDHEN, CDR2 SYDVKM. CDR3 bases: TGTGCCAGCAGTCGGGACAGAGGGGAAAAACTGTTTTTT. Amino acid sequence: CASSRDRGEKLFF. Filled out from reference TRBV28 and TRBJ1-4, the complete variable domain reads DVKVTQSSRYLVKRTGEKVFLECVQDMDHENMFWYRQDPGLGLRLIYFSYDVKMKEKGDIPEGYSVSREKKERFSLILESASTNQTSMYLCASSRDRGEKLFFGSGTQLSVL.

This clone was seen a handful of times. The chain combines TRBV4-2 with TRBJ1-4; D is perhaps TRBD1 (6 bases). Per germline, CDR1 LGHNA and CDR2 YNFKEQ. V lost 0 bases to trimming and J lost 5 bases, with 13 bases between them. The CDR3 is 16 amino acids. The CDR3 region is CASSQEQGRRNEKLFF. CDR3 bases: TGTGCCAGCAGCCAAGAACAGGGCAGAAGAAATGAAAAACTGTTTTTT.

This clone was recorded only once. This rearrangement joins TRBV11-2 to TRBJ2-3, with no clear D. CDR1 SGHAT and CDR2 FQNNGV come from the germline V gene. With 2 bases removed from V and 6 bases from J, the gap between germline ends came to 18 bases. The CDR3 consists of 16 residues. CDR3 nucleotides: TGTGCCAGCAGCTTATCGGTGGGCGTTCACCTGGATACGCAGTATTTT. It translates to CASSLSVGVHLDTQYF.

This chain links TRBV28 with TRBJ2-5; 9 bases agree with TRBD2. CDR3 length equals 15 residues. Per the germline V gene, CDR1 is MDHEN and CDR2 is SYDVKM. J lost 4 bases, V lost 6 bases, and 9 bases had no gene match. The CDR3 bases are TGTGCCAGCAGCCGGCTGACTAGCGGCAGAGAGACCCAGTACTTC. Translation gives CASSRLTSGRETQYF.

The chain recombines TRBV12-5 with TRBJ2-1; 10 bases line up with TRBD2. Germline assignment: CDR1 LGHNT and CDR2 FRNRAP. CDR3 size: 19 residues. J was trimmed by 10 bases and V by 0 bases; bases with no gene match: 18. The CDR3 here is CASGLVPSGGVLNNLEQFF. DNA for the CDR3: TGTGCTAGTGGTTTGGTACCTAGCGGGGGAGTCCTCAATAATTTGGAGCAGTTCTTC.

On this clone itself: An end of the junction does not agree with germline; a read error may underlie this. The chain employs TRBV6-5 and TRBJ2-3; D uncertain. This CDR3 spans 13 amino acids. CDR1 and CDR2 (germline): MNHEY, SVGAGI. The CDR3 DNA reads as TGTGCCATCAGTGAGTTTACCCCAGATACGCAGTATTTT. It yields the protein CAISEFTPDTQYF.